This T cell receptor beta chain was sequenced for a study of beta chain features in type 1 diabetes. Study results and limitations: Shorter TCRB CDR3s, moderately but significantly so, were found in Type 1 diabetes patients in all four CD4+ subsets. For cells with high TCR expression, cDNA sequencing could yield over-representation. A greater similarity of naive, central memory and Treg TCRB repertoires was seen among patients than among healthy donors.

As to this clone: Its target is unknown.

A heparinised blood draw that averaged around 110 mL was obtained once from each donor. Researchers reported sorting CD4+ naive, central memory, regulatory and stem cell-like memory cells via CD45RO/CCR7/CD25/CD127/CD95/CD27. The entirety of the isolated RNA underwent reverse transcription, so expressed TCRB transcripts were sequenced. Clones were sequenced by immunoSEQ multiplex PCR, and TCRdb holds only the in-frame ones, with some missing. There are about 640,000 clones in the sample; about an eighth occur only once, and more than 0.095% lies in the top ten. This CDR3 is built from 14 residues. V trimming: 6 bases; J trimming: 4 bases; junction bases outside the gene matches: 7. The germline CDR1 and CDR2 sequences are MNHEY and SVGAGI.

This sequence originates from a man in his thirties or forties with type 1 diabetes. The chain couples TRBV6-5 to TRBJ1-2; 8 bases match TRBD1. The sequenced sample was naive CD4+ T cells from blood. This chain's CDR3 is CASSGQGFPYGYTF. The CDR3 DNA reads TGTGCCAGCAGCGGACAGGGATTCCCCTATGGCTACACCTTC.